The 8 T cell receptor beta chains listed next were all sequenced from one sample in a study of blood T cell repertoires in COVID-19. TCRdb's table, derived via immunoSEQ multiplex PCR, lists solely in-frame clones and lacks some. The sample yields hundreds of thousands of clones, about 83% seen once. Sequencing was performed on PBMCs or T cells enriched from blood (not recorded which). These receptors originate from a woman aged 40 to 50 who had recovered from COVID-19.

This clone turned up a few times. The chain is built from TRBV5-8 and TRBJ2-7, with 7 bases identical to TRBD2. The germline CDR1 and CDR2 sequences are SGHTS and YDEGEE. The V and J ends lost 6 bases and 5 bases, in that order; junction bases with no gene match: 8. The CDR3 consists of 13 residues. CDR3 region: CASNKATSHEQYF. The CDR3, as DNA: TGTGCCAGCAACAAAGCGACTAGCCACGAGCAGTACTTC. The full variable domain, in which reference TRBV5-8 and TRBJ2-7 provide the parts outside the CDR3, is EAGVTQSPTHLIKTRGQQATLRCSPISGHTSVYWYQQALGLGLQFLLWYDEGEERNRGNFPPRFSGRQFPNYSSELNVNALELEDSALYLCASNKATSHEQYFGPGTRLTVT.

The chain uses TRBV2 and TRBJ2-3; TRBD2 matches 10 bases. The CDR3 covers 16 residues. With V trimmed by 4 bases and J by 4 bases, 8 bases remained unmatched. Looked up from germline, CDR1 is SNHLY and CDR2 is FYNNEI. The CDR3 protein is CASSARLAGVADTQYF. Here the CDR3 DNA reads TGTGCCAGCAGTGCTCGGCTAGCGGGGGTTGCAGATACGCAGTATTTT. Complete variable domain (other parts from reference TRBV2 and TRBJ2-3): EPEVTQTPSHQVTQMGQEVILRCVPISNHLYFYWYRQILGQKVEFLVSFYNNEISEKSEIFDDQFSVERPDGSNFTLKIRSTKLEDSAMYFCASSARLAGVADTQYFGPGTRLTVL.

This clone was recorded a few times. J is TRBJ2-1 and V is TRBV30; 12 positions match TRBD2. The CDR3 is 15 residues long. CDR1 GTSNPN and CDR2 SVGIG come from the germline V gene (reference sequence). The junction had 7 bases not matched to a gene; V was cut back by 2 bases and J by 8 bases. CDR3: CAWSILAGGQHEQFF. DNA of the CDR3: TGTGCCTGGAGTATCCTAGCGGGAGGGCAACATGAGCAGTTCTTC.

The chain is built from TRBV27 and TRBJ2-2; TRBD2 might be the D (5 bases). Trimming removed 5 bases from V and 4 bases from J, with 11 bases in between. This CDR3 region has 14 residues. Germline V CDR1 and CDR2: MNHEY, SMNVEV (reference sequence). The CDR3 region is CASSPGGRTGELFF. The CDR3 DNA is TGTGCCAGCAGTCCCGGCGGGCGCACCGGGGAGCTGTTTTTT.

Concerning this clone: Other DNA variants within this sample encode the same CDR3. The J gene is TRBJ1-4, the V gene TRBV5-1; weak D call: TRBD1 (5 bases). The CDR3 is made up of 14 amino acids. The germline V gene has CDR1 SGHRS and CDR2 YFSETQ. Trimming stripped 0 bases from V and 5 bases from J, with 8 bases between. The DNA of the CDR3 is TGCGCCAGCAGCTTGGGTGACAGAAATGAAAAACTGTTTTTT. It codes for CASSLGDRNEKLFF.

The rearrangement links TRBV28 to TRBJ2-7; D is unclear. The CDR3 extends over 10 amino acids. Trimming shortened V by 6 bases and J by 4 bases, and 4 bases separated the two germline ends. Per the germline V gene, CDR1 is MDHEN and CDR2 is SYDVKM. The CDR3 DNA reads TGTGCCAGCAGCGGGTACGAGCAGTACTTC. Protein product: CASSGYEQYF.

This chain's CDR3 is CASKGLALIGEQFF. The DNA for the CDR3 is TGTGCCAGCAAGGGACTAGCGTTGATCGGTGAGCAGTTCTTC. The V and J genes are TRBV11-2 and TRBJ2-1; TRBD2 agrees at 10 bases. The CDR3 contains 14 residues. Germline V gives CDR1 SGHAT, CDR2 FQNNGV. V shed 7 bases and J 9 bases; nucleotides not matched to a gene: 9.

The chain uses TRBV7-2 and TRBJ1-3; D remains ambiguous. CDR3 size: 14 residues. Per the germline V gene, CDR1 is SGHTA and CDR2 is FQGNSA. V shed 4 bases and J shed 0 bases, with 7 bases lying between them. This CDR3 reads CASSSISSGNTIYF. CDR3 DNA: TGTGCCAGCAGCTCTATTAGCTCTGGAAACACCATATATTTT.